This TCR beta chain was recorded in a study of beta chain features in type 1 diabetes. Reverse transcribing all isolated RNA meant expressed TCRB transcripts were sequenced. The repertoire was sequenced with immunoSEQ multiplex PCR; TCRdb's copy has only in-frame clones and lacks some. The sample records about 260,000 clones, 68% being singletons. Study observations and caveats: With patients and controls alike, PCR might favor shorter templates to an equal degree. Possibly, sequencing cDNA over-represented cells that had high TCR expression levels.

Concerning this clone: Antigen unknown.

The CDR3 is 12 amino acids. The germline V gene has CDR1 SGHRS and CDR2 YFSETQ. V lost 2 bases and J 6 bases, leaving 9 bases between the germline ends. The source is a man between 25 and 39 years old in good health. The chain recombines TRBV5-1 with TRBJ2-7; tentatively, D is TRBD1 (6 bases). Input material: naive CD4+ T cells from blood. In nucleotides, the CDR3 is TGCGCCAGCAGCTTCGGACAGCGCGAGCAGTACTTC. It translates to CASSFGQREQYF.